The T cell receptor (beta chain) described here comes from a study of blood T cell repertoires in COVID-19. The wider study: Acute-phase and convalescent COVID-19 samples originated in the United States, Italy and Spain.

Clones were read by immunoSEQ multiplex PCR, and TCRdb kept only the in-frame ones, dropping some. The table records almost 70,000 clones, about four fifths of them present only once. Germline CDR1 reads ENHRY; CDR2 reads SYGVKD. This CDR3 has 13 residues. Trimming took off 2 bases at V and 7 bases at J, with 9 bases between the two ends. Sequenced: peripheral blood. V gene TRBV10-3 combines with J gene TRBJ2-1, with TRBD2 as a possible D gene (5 bases). The sequence was obtained from a human donor in a cohort sampled during active COVID-19. The DNA of the CDR3 is TGTGCCATCAGTGAGCCGAGGGTAAATGAGCAGTTCTTC. This sequence encodes CAISEPRVNEQFF.